The rows below give T cell receptor beta chains drawn from one sample of a study of T-cell reconstitution after alpha-beta-depleted transplantation in children. One entry per CDR3 protein, called by TCRdb with MiXCR from the PCR reads. Of 700,000 to 950,000 distinct CDR3 sequences in the sample, 16% were seen once. The sequences come from PBMCs, mostly from graft donor cells, collected 360 days after TCRalphabeta/CD19-depleted stem cell transplant. The receptors derive from a male patient younger than 18 who had a stem cell transplant for acute lymphoblastic leukemia, so the T cells may come from the graft donor. The conserved cysteine and the conserved F or W are not part of the CDR3 here. Each record gives: J gene, V gene, CDR3 protein.

j_gene: TRBJ2-1
v_gene: TRBV19
CDR3aa: ASSILAGVSNEQF

j_gene: TRBJ2-6
v_gene: TRBV5-1
CDR3aa: ASNPGAYRTGANVLT

j_gene: TRBJ1-1
v_gene: TRBV15
CDR3aa: ATSRDGAGYTEAF

j_gene: TRBJ2-7
v_gene: TRBV5-1
CDR3aa: ASSLWPLAGANSYEQY

j_gene: TRBJ1-1
v_gene: TRBV7-3
CDR3aa: ASRSGGWGTEAF

j_gene: TRBJ1-1
v_gene: TRBV10-3
CDR3aa: AISEDSRNTEAF

j_gene: TRBJ2-1
v_gene: TRBV3-1
CDR3aa: ASSQDNEQF

j_gene: TRBJ2-4
v_gene: TRBV4-1
CDR3aa: ASSQVPPGLAVLAKNIQY

j_gene: TRBJ2-7
v_gene: TRBV13
CDR3aa: ASSLERGGLYEQY

j_gene: TRBJ2-7
v_gene: TRBV30
CDR3aa: AWSPQSSYEQY

j_gene: TRBJ2-5
v_gene: TRBV20-1
CDR3aa: SASRSLGVAETQY

j_gene: TRBJ2-3
v_gene: TRBV5-1
CDR3aa: ASSLAMGDTQY

j_gene: TRBJ2-7
v_gene: TRBV4-1
CDR3aa: ASSQEPPVDSSYEQY

j_gene: TRBJ1-5
v_gene: TRBV7-8
CDR3aa: ASSLDWWGSNQPQH

j_gene: TRBJ2-1
v_gene: TRBV7-8
CDR3aa: ASSFSPGLLNNEQF

j_gene: TRBJ1-1
v_gene: TRBV7-7
CDR3aa: ASSLVKGTEAF

j_gene: TRBJ2-1
v_gene: TRBV6-5
CDR3aa: ASKPSSYNEQF

j_gene: TRBJ2-3
v_gene: TRBV2
CDR3aa: ASSERVGTDTQY

j_gene: TRBJ2-1
v_gene: TRBV5-1
CDR3aa: ASSLPESSYNEQF

j_gene: TRBJ2-7
v_gene: TRBV18
CDR3aa: ASSPRSNLGQY

j_gene: TRBJ2-2
v_gene: TRBV28
CDR3aa: ASSEGTGSTGELF

j_gene: TRBJ2-7
v_gene: TRBV7-8
CDR3aa: ASSSRPGHFEQY

j_gene: TRBJ2-7
v_gene: TRBV12-3/TRBV12-4
CDR3aa: ASSLAWTNEQY

j_gene: TRBJ2-7
v_gene: TRBV7-6
CDR3aa: ASSLRGPLYEQY

j_gene: TRBJ2-4
v_gene: TRBV19
CDR3aa: ASSSGTSGNIQY

j_gene: TRBJ2-1
v_gene: TRBV5-1
CDR3aa: ASSGGQAYNEQF

j_gene: TRBJ2-7
v_gene: TRBV5-1
CDR3aa: ASIAGTGRRSYEQY

j_gene: TRBJ2-6
v_gene: TRBV4-2
CDR3aa: ASSQEPSAISGANVLT

j_gene: TRBJ1-1
v_gene: TRBV27
CDR3aa: ASSARIGTEAF

j_gene: TRBJ2-7
v_gene: TRBV5-1
CDR3aa: ASSHSGSFYEQY

j_gene: TRBJ2-5
v_gene: TRBV7-8
CDR3aa: ASSLSLAGGPKETQY

j_gene: TRBJ2-1
v_gene: TRBV29-1
CDR3aa: SVEERTGTSNEQF

j_gene: TRBJ2-7
v_gene: TRBV6-6
CDR3aa: ASKGTFAYEQY

j_gene: TRBJ2-5
v_gene: TRBV18
CDR3aa: ASSPLTSGGQETQY

j_gene: TRBJ2-1
v_gene: TRBV12-3/TRBV12-4
CDR3aa: ATMTTLLAGGPHEQF

j_gene: TRBJ2-7
v_gene: TRBV27
CDR3aa: ASSPLIPTMSYEQY

j_gene: TRBJ2-1
v_gene: TRBV4-1
CDR3aa: ASSQDGGVFYNEQF

j_gene: TRBJ2-7
v_gene: TRBV5-1
CDR3aa: ASSLDRATYLEQY

j_gene: TRBJ2-1
v_gene: TRBV5-1
CDR3aa: ASSQTSGRRYEQF

j_gene: TRBJ2-3
v_gene: TRBV12-3/TRBV12-4
CDR3aa: ASSPPLAGVDTQY

j_gene: TRBJ2-3
v_gene: TRBV5-1
CDR3aa: ASSSPGTSGPTDTQY

j_gene: TRBJ2-7
v_gene: TRBV24-1
CDR3aa: ATSAGLEQY

j_gene: TRBJ2-2
v_gene: TRBV27
CDR3aa: ASSLKGRPGELF

j_gene: TRBJ1-1
v_gene: TRBV9
CDR3aa: ASSVEGRLNTEAF

j_gene: TRBJ1-2
v_gene: TRBV25-1
CDR3aa: ASSEGEWNYGYT